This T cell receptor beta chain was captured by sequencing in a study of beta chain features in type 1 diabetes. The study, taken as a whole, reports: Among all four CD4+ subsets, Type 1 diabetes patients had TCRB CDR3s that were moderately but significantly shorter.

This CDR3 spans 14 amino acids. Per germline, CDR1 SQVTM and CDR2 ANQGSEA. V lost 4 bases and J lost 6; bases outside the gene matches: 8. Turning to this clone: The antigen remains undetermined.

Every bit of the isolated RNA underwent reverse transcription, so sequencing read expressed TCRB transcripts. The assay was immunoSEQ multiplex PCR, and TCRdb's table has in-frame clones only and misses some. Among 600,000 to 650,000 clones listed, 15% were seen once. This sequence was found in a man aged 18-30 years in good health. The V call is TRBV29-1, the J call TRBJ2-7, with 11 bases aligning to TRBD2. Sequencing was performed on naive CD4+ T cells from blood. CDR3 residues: CSVALAGGSVEQYF. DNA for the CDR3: TGCAGCGTTGCTCTAGCGGGAGGATCTGTCGAGCAGTACTTC.